This TCR beta chain derives from a study of blood T cell repertoires in COVID-19. Profiling relied on immunoSEQ multiplex PCR, and the TCRdb table lists in-frame clones only, not all of them. The sample carries some 62,000 clones, around four fifths recorded once. The germline V and J ends were trimmed by 5 bases and 5 bases, with 22 bases remaining between them. CDR3 length: 16 residues. Germline CDR1 and CDR2: SGDLS and YYNGEE. The chain joins TRBV9 to TRBJ1-1; D uncertain. The sample consisted of peripheral blood. This sequence was found in a man aged 55 to 70 with COVID-19, enrolled during active disease. The CDR3 bases are TGTGCCAGCAGTGCCGCATCGGACCCGGGGAGGACTGAAGCTTTCTTT. It is translated as CASSAASDPGRTEAFF.